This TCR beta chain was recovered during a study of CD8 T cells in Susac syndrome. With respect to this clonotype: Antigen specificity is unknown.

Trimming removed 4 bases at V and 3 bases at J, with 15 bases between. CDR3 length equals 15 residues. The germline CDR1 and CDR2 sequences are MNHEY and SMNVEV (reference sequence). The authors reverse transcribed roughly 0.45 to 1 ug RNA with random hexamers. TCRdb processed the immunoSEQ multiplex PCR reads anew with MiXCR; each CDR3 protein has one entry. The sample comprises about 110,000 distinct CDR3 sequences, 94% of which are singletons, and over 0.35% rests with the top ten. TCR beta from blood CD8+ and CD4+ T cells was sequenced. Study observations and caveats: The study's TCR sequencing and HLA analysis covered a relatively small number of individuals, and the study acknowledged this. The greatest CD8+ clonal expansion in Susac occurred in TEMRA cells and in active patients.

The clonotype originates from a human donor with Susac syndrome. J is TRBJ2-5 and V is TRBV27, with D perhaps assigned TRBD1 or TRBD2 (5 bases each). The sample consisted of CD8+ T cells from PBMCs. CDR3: CASSSLLVGEETQYF. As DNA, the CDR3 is TGTGCCAGCAGTTCTCTACTAGTGGGGGAAGAGACCCAGTACTTC.